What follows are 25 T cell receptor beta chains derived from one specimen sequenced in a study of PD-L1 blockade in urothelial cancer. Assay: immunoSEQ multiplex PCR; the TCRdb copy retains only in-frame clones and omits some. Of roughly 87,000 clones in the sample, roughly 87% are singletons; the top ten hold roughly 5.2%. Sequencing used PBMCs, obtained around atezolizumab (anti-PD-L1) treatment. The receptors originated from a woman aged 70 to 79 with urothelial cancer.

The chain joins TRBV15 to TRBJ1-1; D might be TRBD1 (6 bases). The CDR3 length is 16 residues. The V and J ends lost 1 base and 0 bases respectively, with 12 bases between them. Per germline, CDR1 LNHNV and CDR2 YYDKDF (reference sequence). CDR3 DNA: TGTGCCACCAGCAGAGGCTGGGGGCCGATGAACACTGAAGCTTTCTTT. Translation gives CATSRGWGPMNTEAFF.

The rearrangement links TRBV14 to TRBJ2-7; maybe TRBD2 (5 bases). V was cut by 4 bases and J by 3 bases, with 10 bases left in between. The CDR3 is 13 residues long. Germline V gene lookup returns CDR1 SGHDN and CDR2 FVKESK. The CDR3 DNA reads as TGTGCCAGCAGCCCCCGGACTGACTACGAGCAGTACTTC. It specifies CASSPRTDYEQYF.

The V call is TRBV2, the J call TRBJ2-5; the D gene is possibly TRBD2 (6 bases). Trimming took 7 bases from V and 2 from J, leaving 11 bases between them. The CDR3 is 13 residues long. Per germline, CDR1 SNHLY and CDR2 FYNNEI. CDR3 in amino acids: CASMVAGQETQYF. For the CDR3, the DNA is TGTGCCAGCATGGTGGCGGGGCAAGAGACCCAGTACTTC.

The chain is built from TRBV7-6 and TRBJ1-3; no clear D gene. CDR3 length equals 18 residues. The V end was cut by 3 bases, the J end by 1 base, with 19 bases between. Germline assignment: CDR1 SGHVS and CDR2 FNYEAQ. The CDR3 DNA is TGTGCCAGCAGCTTCCAGGTCCCCGAGGGAGGATCTGGAAACACCATATATTTT. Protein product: CASSFQVPEGGSGNTIYF.

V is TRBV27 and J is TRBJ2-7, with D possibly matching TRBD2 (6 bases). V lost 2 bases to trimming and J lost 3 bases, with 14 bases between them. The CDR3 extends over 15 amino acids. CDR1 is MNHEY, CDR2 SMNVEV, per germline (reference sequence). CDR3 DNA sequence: TGTGCCAGCAGTTTAGGTCTAGCGATACGCTACGAGCAGTACTTC. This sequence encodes CASSLGLAIRYEQYF.

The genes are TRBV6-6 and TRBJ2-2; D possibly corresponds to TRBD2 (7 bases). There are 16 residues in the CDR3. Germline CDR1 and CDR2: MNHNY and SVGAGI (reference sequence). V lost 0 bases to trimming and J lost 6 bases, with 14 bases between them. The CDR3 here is CASSYSGRGKAGELFF. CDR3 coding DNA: TGTGCCAGCAGTTACTCGGGGAGGGGGAAAGCCGGGGAGCTGTTTTTT.

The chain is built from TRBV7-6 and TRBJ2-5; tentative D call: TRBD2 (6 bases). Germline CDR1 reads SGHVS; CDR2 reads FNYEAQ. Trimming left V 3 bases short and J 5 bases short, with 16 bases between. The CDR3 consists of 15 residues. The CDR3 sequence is CASSLTGTQRETQYF. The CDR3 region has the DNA TGTGCCAGCAGCTTGACCGGGACTCAACGGGAGACCCAGTACTTC.

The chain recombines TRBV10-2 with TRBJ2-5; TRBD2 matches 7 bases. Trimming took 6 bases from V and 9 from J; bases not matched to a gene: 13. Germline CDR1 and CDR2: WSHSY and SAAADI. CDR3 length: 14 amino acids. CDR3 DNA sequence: TGCGCCAGCAGGGAGGCGGGAGTGGGGGTGTCCCAGTACTTC. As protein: CASREAGVGVSQYF.

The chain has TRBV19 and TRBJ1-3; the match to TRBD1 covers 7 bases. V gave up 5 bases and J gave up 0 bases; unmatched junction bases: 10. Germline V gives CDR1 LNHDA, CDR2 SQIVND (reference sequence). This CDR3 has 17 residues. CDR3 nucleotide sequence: TGTGCCAGTAGTCCCGCGGACAGGCTCATCTCTGGAAACACCATATATTTT. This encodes CASSPADRLISGNTIYF.

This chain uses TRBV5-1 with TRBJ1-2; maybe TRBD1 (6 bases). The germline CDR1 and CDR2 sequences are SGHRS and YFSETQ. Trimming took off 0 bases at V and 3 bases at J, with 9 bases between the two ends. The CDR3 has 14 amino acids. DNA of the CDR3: TGCGCCAGCAGCTTGGCCACAGGGCACTATGGCTACACCTTC. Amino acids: CASSLATGHYGYTF.

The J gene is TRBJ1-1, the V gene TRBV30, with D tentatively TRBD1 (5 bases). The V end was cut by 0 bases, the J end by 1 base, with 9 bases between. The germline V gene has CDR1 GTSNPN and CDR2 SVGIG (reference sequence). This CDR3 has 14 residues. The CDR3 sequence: CAWSVRRGNTEAFF. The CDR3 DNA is TGTGCCTGGAGTGTACGTAGGGGGAACACTGAAGCTTTCTTT.

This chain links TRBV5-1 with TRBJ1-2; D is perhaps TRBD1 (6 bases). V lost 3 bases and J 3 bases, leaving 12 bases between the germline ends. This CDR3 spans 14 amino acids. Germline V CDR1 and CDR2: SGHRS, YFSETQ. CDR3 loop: CASSSQDSDYGYTF. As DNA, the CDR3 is TGCGCCAGCAGCTCGCAGGACAGCGACTATGGCTACACCTTC. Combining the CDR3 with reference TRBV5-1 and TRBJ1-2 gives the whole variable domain KAGVTQTPRYLIKTRGQQVTLSCSPISGHRSVSWYQQTPGQGLQFLFEYFSETQRNKGNFPGRFSGRQFSNSRSEMNVSTLELGDSALYLCASSSQDSDYGYTFGSGTRLTVV.

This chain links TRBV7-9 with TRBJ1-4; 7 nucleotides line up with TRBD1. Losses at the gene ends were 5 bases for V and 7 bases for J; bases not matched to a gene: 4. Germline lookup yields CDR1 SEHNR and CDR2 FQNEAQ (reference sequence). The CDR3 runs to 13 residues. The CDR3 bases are TGTGCCAGCAGCCCTGGGACAGTTGAAAAACTGTTTTTT. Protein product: CASSPGTVEKLFF. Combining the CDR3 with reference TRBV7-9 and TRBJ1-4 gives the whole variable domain DTGVSQNPRHKITKRGQNVTFRCDPISEHNRLYWYRQTLGQGPEFLTYFQNEAQLEKSRLLSDRFSAERPKGSFSTLEIQRTEQGDSAMYLCASSPGTVEKLFFGSGTQLSVL.

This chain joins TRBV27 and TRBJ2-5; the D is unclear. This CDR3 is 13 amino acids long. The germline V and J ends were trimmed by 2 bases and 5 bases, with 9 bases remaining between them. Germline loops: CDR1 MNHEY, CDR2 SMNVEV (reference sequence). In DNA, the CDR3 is TGTGCCAGCAGTTTACTAGGCGAGGAGACCCAGTACTTC. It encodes CASSLLGEETQYF.

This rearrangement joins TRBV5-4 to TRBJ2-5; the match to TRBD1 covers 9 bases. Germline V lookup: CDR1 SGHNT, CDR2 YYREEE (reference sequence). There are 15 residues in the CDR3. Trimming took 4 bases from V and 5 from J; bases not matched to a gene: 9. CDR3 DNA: TGTGCCAGCAGCGCGACACAGGGGGCAAGGGAGACCCAGTACTTC. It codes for CASSATQGARETQYF.

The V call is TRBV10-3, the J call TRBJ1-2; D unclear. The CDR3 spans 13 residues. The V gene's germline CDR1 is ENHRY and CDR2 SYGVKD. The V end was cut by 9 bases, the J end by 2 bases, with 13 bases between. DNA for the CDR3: TGTGCCATAGCCCGGGTATTGAACTATGGCTACACCTTC. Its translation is CAIARVLNYGYTF.

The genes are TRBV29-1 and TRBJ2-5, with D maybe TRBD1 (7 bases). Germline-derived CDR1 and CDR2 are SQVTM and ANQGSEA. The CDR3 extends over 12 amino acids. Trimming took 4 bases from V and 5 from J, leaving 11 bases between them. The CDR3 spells CSVGGGGETQYF. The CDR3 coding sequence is TGCAGCGTTGGAGGAGGGGGCGAGACCCAGTACTTC.

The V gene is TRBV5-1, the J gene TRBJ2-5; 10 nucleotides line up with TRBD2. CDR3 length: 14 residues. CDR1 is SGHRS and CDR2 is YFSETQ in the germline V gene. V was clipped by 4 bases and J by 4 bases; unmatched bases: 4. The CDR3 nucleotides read TGCGCCAGCAGCAGCGGGGGGGCCCGAGAGACCCAGTACTTC. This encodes CASSSGGARETQYF.

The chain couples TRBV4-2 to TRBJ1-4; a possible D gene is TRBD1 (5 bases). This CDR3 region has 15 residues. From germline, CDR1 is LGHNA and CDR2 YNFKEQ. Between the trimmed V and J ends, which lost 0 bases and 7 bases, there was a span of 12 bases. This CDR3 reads CASSQDRGEGEKLFF. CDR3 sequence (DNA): TGTGCCAGCAGCCAAGATCGGGGGGAGGGTGAAAAACTGTTTTTT.

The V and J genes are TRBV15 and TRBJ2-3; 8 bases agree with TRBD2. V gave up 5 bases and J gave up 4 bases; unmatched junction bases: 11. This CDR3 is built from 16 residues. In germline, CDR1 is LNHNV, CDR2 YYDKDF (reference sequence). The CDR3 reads CATSLPGGGRPDTQYF. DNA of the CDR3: TGTGCCACCAGCCTACCCGGGGGGGGGCGGCCAGATACGCAGTATTTT.

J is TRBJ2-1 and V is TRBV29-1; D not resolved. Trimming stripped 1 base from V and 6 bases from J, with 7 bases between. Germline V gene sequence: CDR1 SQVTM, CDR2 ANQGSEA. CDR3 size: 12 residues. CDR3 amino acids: CSVEVQFNEQFF. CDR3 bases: TGCAGCGTTGAAGTACAGTTCAATGAGCAGTTCTTC.

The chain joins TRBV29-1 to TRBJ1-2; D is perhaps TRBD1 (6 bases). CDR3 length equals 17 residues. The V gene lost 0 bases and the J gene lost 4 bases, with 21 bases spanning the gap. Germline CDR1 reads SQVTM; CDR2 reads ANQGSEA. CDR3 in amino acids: CSVEDVSFRGSGYGYTF. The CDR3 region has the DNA TGCAGCGTTGAAGATGTATCATTCAGGGGCTCCGGCTATGGCTACACCTTC. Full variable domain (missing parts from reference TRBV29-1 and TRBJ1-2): SAVISQKPSRDICQRGTSLTIQCQVDSQVTMMFWYRQQPGQSLTLIATANQGSEATYESGFVIDKFPISRPNLTFSTLTVSNMSPEDSSIYLCSVEDVSFRGSGYGYTFGSGTRLTVV.

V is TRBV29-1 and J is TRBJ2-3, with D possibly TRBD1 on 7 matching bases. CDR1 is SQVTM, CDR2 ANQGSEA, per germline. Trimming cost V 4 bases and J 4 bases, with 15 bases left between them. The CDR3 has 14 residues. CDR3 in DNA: TGCAGCGTTGGCAGGGGGGTTTCAGCAGATACGCAGTATTTT. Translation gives CSVGRGVSADTQYF.

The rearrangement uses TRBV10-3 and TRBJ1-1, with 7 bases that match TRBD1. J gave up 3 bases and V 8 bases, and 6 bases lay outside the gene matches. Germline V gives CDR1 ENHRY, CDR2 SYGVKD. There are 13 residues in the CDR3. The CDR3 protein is CAIRGQQDTEAFF. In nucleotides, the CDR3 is TGTGCCATCCGGGGACAGCAGGACACTGAAGCTTTCTTT.

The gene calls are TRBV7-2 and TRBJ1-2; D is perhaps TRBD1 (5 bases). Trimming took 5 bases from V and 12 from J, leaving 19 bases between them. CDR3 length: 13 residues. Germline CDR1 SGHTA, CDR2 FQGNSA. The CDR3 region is CASSTPWGRADTF. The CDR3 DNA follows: TGTGCCAGCAGCACCCCATGGGGCCGGGCAGACACCTTC.